What follows are 27 T cell receptor beta chains derived from one specimen sequenced in a study of cytomegalovirus exposure and HLA in healthy donors. The PCR had 60 Vbeta and 13 Jbeta primers. The assay was immunoSEQ multiplex PCR, and TCRdb's table has in-frame clones only and misses some. The sample records 40,000 to 50,000 clones, roughly 76% being singletons. Sequenced: PBMCs. All receptors derive from a man younger than 40 in good health and CMV-seronegative.

This clone turned up a few times. The rearrangement uses TRBV12-2 and TRBJ2-3; the table calls TRBD1, which could not be checked here. TRBV12-2 is annotated as a pseudogene. CDR3 length equals 15 residues. The CDR3 DNA reads as TGTGCAAGTCGCTTTTTTCAGGGGTGGGCAGATACGCAGTATTTT. This gives the protein CASRFFQGWADTQYF.

This sequence joins TRBV2 and TRBJ1-2; 8 positions match TRBD1. The V segment lost 7 bases and the J segment 6 bases; nucleotides outside the gene matches: 10. The CDR3 is 14 residues long. The V gene's germline CDR1 is SNHLY and CDR2 FYNNEI. The CDR3 reads CASIRGQGANGYTF. The CDR3 bases are TGTGCCAGCATTCGGGGCCAGGGGGCAAATGGCTACACCTTC.

The gene calls are TRBV5-1 and TRBJ2-7; 8 bases align to TRBD2. The length of the CDR3 is 14 residues. Germline V lookup: CDR1 SGHRS, CDR2 YFSETQ. The trim removed 4 bases at V and 2 bases at J, leaving 5 bases unmatched. CDR3 sequence (DNA): TGCGCCAGCAGCGTCACTAGCGGTACCTACGAGCAGTACTTC. This gives the protein CASSVTSGTYEQYF. Filled out from reference TRBV5-1 and TRBJ2-7, the complete variable domain reads KAGVTQTPRYLIKTRGQQVTLSCSPISGHRSVSWYQQTPGQGLQFLFEYFSETQRNKGNFPGRFSGRQFSNSRSEMNVSTLELGDSALYLCASSVTSGTYEQYFGPGTRLTVT.

The chain carries TRBV15 and TRBJ2-3; TRBD2 agrees at 9 bases. The CDR3 loop spans 18 amino acids. Unmatched junction bases numbered 14, after V lost 2 bases and J lost 5 bases. Germline CDR1 LNHNV, CDR2 YYDKDF (reference sequence). The CDR3 loop is CATSRSGLAGRDGDTQYF. The CDR3 region has the DNA TGTGCCACCAGCAGATCGGGTCTAGCGGGACGGGATGGAGATACGCAGTATTTT. The complete variable domain, with remaining parts taken from reference TRBV15 and TRBJ2-3, reads DAMVIQNPRYQVTQFGKPVTLSCSQTLNHNVMYWYQQKSSQAPKLLFHYYDKDFNNEADTPDNFQSRRPNTSFCFLDIRSPGLGDTAMYLCATSRSGLAGRDGDTQYFGPGTRLTVL.

The chain uses TRBV19 and TRBJ2-6; D not certain. The CDR3 extends over 16 amino acids. Germline V gene data show CDR1 as LNHDA and CDR2 as SQIVND (reference sequence). V lost 5 bases and J 0 bases, leaving 11 bases between the germline ends. This chain's CDR3 is CASSLLTDSGANVLTF. CDR3 DNA: TGTGCCAGTAGTCTACTCACCGACTCTGGGGCCAACGTCCTGACTTTC.

CDR3 loop: CASSYRGLFEAFF. Here the CDR3 DNA reads TGTGCCAGCAGCTACAGGGGGCTTTTTGAAGCTTTCTTT. This chain connects TRBV11-2 to TRBJ1-1, with TRBD1 matching 9 bases. The CDR3 loop spans 13 amino acids. The ends lost 4 bases at V and 7 bases at J; junction bases unmatched: 4. Germline V gene lookup returns CDR1 SGHAT and CDR2 FQNNGV.

The rearrangement uses TRBV6-1 and TRBJ2-5; a weak D match, TRBD2 (5 bases). CDR1 is MNHNS and CDR2 is SASEGT in the germline V gene. The CDR3 spans 13 residues. The ends were cut back, 6 bases at V and 5 bases at J, with 13 bases in the middle. The chain's CDR3 is CASRPGGLETQYF. DNA for the CDR3: TGTGCCAGCAGACCTGGAGGTCTCGAGACCCAGTACTTC.

This clone was picked up one time. The chain carries TRBV28 and TRBJ1-5; TRBD1 agrees at 10 bases. Germline V lookup: CDR1 MDHEN, CDR2 SYDVKM. CDR3 size: 15 residues. J lost 3 bases, V lost 6 bases, and 5 bases had no gene match. The CDR3 here is CASRPGTGDNQPQHF. The CDR3 DNA sequence: TGTGCCAGCAGACCCGGGACAGGGGACAATCAGCCCCAGCATTTT. Full variable domain (outside the CDR3, taken from reference TRBV28 and TRBJ1-5): DVKVTQSSRYLVKRTGEKVFLECVQDMDHENMFWYRQDPGLGLRLIYFSYDVKMKEKGDIPEGYSVSREKKERFSLILESASTNQTSMYLCASRPGTGDNQPQHFGDGTRLSIL.

This sequence joins TRBV9 and TRBJ2-3, with 14 bases aligning to TRBD2. The CDR3 is 18 amino acids. V gave up 2 bases and J gave up 1 base; unmatched junction bases: 6. Germline CDR1 SGDLS, CDR2 YYNGEE. In DNA form, the CDR3 reads TGTGCCAGCAGCGTGGGACTAGCGGGAGCGGTGGGCACAGATACGCAGTATTTT. Translated, it gives CASSVGLAGAVGTDTQYF.

The rearrangement links TRBV7-2 to TRBJ2-1; 11 nucleotides align to TRBD2. Trimming cost V 4 bases and J 3 bases; bases outside gene matches: 2. The CDR3 spans 15 residues. The V gene's germline CDR1 is SGHTA and CDR2 FQGNSA. The CDR3 nucleotides read TGTGCCAGCAGCTCGGGACTAGCGGTCTACAATGAGCAGTTCTTC. Translation: CASSSGLAVYNEQFF. The full variable domain, completed using reference TRBV7-2 and TRBJ2-1, is GAGVSQSPSNKVTEKGKDVELRCDPISGHTALYWYRQSLGQGLEFLIYFQGNSAPDKSGLPSDRFSAERTGGSVSTLTIQRTQQEDSAVYLCASSSGLAVYNEQFFGPGTRLTVL.

The gene calls are TRBV10-3 and TRBJ1-2; maybe TRBD1 (6 bases). Germline V gives CDR1 ENHRY, CDR2 SYGVKD. V was clipped by 6 bases and J by 0 bases, with 17 bases between them. The CDR3 is made up of 16 amino acids. The CDR3 coding sequence is TGTGCCATCAGCTCCACAAACAGGGCTGCTAACTATGGCTACACCTTC. Translating gives CAISSTNRAANYGYTF.

V gene TRBV10-3 combines with J gene TRBJ1-1, with D possibly being TRBD1 (5 bases). With 5 bases removed from V and 1 base from J, the gap between germline ends came to 8 bases. CDR1 is ENHRY, CDR2 SYGVKD, per germline. The CDR3 extends over 13 amino acids. The CDR3 sequence is CAISSQGNTEAFF. CDR3 nucleotide sequence: TGTGCCATCAGTTCTCAGGGGAACACTGAAGCTTTCTTT.

V is TRBV2 and J is TRBJ2-1; 11 nucleotides agree with TRBD2. The CDR3 totals 15 residues. Germline trimming cut 6 bases from V and 7 bases from J; bases unmatched to any gene: 8. Germline V lookup: CDR1 SNHLY, CDR2 FYNNEI. Here the CDR3 reads CASRTGLAVRNEQFF. The DNA of the CDR3 is TGTGCCAGCAGGACGGGACTAGCGGTACGTAATGAGCAGTTCTTC.

The CDR3 spells CASSLYSGPYQETQYF. In nucleotides, the CDR3 is TGTGCCAGCAGCTTGTATAGCGGTCCGTACCAAGAGACCCAGTACTTC. The chain couples TRBV5-6 to TRBJ2-5; possible D gene TRBD2, 6 bases. The V gene lost 1 base and the J gene lost 0 bases, with 13 bases spanning the gap. Germline CDR1 SGHDT, CDR2 YYEEEE. This CDR3 spans 16 amino acids.

The V call is TRBV30, the J call TRBJ1-2; 8 positions match TRBD1. The CDR3 runs 13 residues. Trimming removed 8 bases from V and 3 bases from J; junction bases left unmatched: 8. CDR1 GTSNPN and CDR2 SVGIG come from the germline V gene (reference sequence). The CDR3: CAHEDRVDYGYTF. In DNA form, the CDR3 reads TGTGCCCACGAGGACAGGGTCGACTATGGCTACACCTTC.

V usage is TRBV28 and J usage is TRBJ1-2; D is perhaps TRBD1 (5 bases). The V and J ends lost 3 bases and 4 bases respectively, with 12 bases between them. Germline V gives CDR1 MDHEN, CDR2 SYDVKM. The CDR3 sequence is 14 residues long. The CDR3 loop is CASSLVGGGYGYTF. CDR3 DNA: TGTGCCAGCAGTTTGGTCGGGGGTGGCTATGGCTACACCTTC.

The V and J genes are TRBV5-1 and TRBJ2-3; 9 bases map to TRBD2. The germline V gene has CDR1 SGHRS and CDR2 YFSETQ. This CDR3 region has 16 residues. Trimming removed 6 bases from V and 4 bases from J; junction bases left unmatched: 12. The DNA for the CDR3 is TGCGCCAGCAAATTAGCGGGAGTTGGGTCGCCAGATACGCAGTATTTT. It specifies CASKLAGVGSPDTQYF.

The chain recombines TRBV11-2 with TRBJ2-1; no clear D gene. CDR1 is SGHAT and CDR2 is FQNNGV in the germline V gene. The CDR3 contains 15 residues. V was cut by 1 base and J by 2 bases, with 9 bases left in between. In DNA, the CDR3 is TGTGCCAGCAGCTTAGGCCAGGCCACCTACAATGAGCAGTTCTTC. It yields the protein CASSLGQATYNEQFF.

J is TRBJ2-7 and V is TRBV4-1; a weak D match, TRBD2 (6 bases). CDR3 length: 16 amino acids. The germline gives CDR1 MGHRA, CDR2 YSYEKL. V was cut by 0 bases and J by 2 bases, with 14 bases left in between. The CDR3 loop is CASSQDQEEGTYEQYF. CDR3 coding DNA: TGCGCCAGCAGCCAAGATCAGGAGGAGGGAACCTACGAGCAGTACTTC.

The chain employs TRBV10-2 and TRBJ2-7, with D perhaps matching TRBD2 (5 bases). The CDR3 consists of 13 residues. Germline values: CDR1 WSHSY, CDR2 SAAADI. V was trimmed by 8 bases and J by 5 bases, leaving 16 bases between them. The CDR3 reads CASSVDEGNEQYF. The DNA for the CDR3 is TGCGCCAGCTCTGTGGACGAGGGCAACGAGCAGTACTTC.

The chain employs TRBV5-1 and TRBJ2-7; 7 positions match TRBD1. The germline V gene has CDR1 SGHRS and CDR2 YFSETQ. The CDR3 is 16 amino acids. J gave up 1 base and V 1 base, and 8 bases lay outside the gene matches. The CDR3 region is CASSLTGTAGSYEQYF. The DNA of the CDR3 is TGCGCCAGCAGCTTGACCGGGACAGCCGGATCCTACGAGCAGTACTTC.

This clone has a handful of counts. This rearrangement joins TRBV5-4 to TRBJ2-1; the match to TRBD2 covers 13 bases. This CDR3 has 15 residues. The germline V gene encodes CDR1 SGHNT and CDR2 YYREEE (reference sequence). Trimming cost V 3 bases and J 6 bases; bases outside gene matches: 3. Here the CDR3 DNA reads TGTGCCAGCAGCTCAAGACTAGCGGGAGGCAATGAGCAGTTCTTC. It specifies CASSSRLAGGNEQFF. The full variable domain, rest sourced from reference TRBV5-4 and TRBJ2-1, is ETGVTQSPTHLIKTRGQQVTLRCSSQSGHNTVSWYQQALGQGPQFIFQYYREEENGRGNFPPRFSGLQFPNYSSELNVNALELDDSALYLCASSSRLAGGNEQFFGPGTRLTVL.

The rearrangement links TRBV29-1 to TRBJ2-7; tentative D call: TRBD2 (5 bases). V lost 0 bases and J lost 5, with 11 bases in between. The CDR3 totals 13 residues. Germline V gives CDR1 SQVTM, CDR2 ANQGSEA. The CDR3 sequence: CSVEDPLRDEQYF. The CDR3 bases are TGCAGCGTTGAAGATCCTCTGAGGGACGAGCAGTACTTC.

This clone has just one count. The V call is TRBV27, the J call TRBJ2-1; D may be TRBD1 (6 bases). Germline lookup yields CDR1 MNHEY and CDR2 SMNVEV (reference sequence). The CDR3 runs 12 residues. Trimming removed 5 bases at V and 8 bases at J, with 10 bases between. The CDR3 DNA sequence: TGTGCCAGCAGTCGAAACAGGGATGAGCAGTTCTTC. Its protein product is CASSRNRDEQFF.

The chain uses TRBV10-3 and TRBJ2-6; possibly TRBD1 for D (5 bases). The CDR3 has 16 residues. Germline V gene sequence: CDR1 ENHRY, CDR2 SYGVKD. V gave up 0 bases and J gave up 2 bases, with 8 bases separating them. CDR3 in DNA: TGTGCCATCAGTGAGTCTCCAGGGCCTGGGGCCAACGTCCTGACTTTC. Translation: CAISESPGPGANVLTF.

Only a few counts were recorded for this clone. The chain joins TRBV27 to TRBJ1-5; perhaps TRBD1 as D (5 bases). CDR3 size: 17 residues. Germline V gene data show CDR1 as MNHEY and CDR2 as SMNVEV (reference sequence). The V gene lost 5 bases and the J gene lost 1 base, with 18 bases spanning the gap. The CDR3 nucleotides read TGTGCCAGCAGTCCCCGCTGGGGGGTGCCGAGCAATCAGCCCCAGCATTTT. It codes for CASSPRWGVPSNQPQHF.

This chain links TRBV7-9 with TRBJ2-1, with D possibly TRBD2 on 6 matching bases. Germline V gene sequence: CDR1 SEHNR, CDR2 FQNEAQ (reference sequence). V was cut by 6 bases and J by 5 bases, with 11 bases left in between. This CDR3 is 13 amino acids long. The CDR3 is CASRMGGNNEQFF. CDR3 sequence (DNA): TGTGCCAGCAGGATGGGGGGAAACAATGAGCAGTTCTTC.